The rows below give T cell receptor beta chains drawn from one sample of a study of PD-1 blockade in mismatch repair-deficient tumors. Data came from immunoSEQ multiplex PCR; TCRdb stores just in-frame clones and leaves some out. Of 56,000 or so clones listed, over 70% are singletons. The sequencing used peripheral blood, collected roughly 20 weeks after starting pembrolizumab. These receptors were obtained from an adult with mismatch repair-deficient cancer. The CDR3 runs from the conserved cysteine through the conserved F or W. The D gene is left open where the match is weak. Rows may omit the clone size; those that give it use once, few, many or a size class.

D: NA; size: few; length: 16; J: TRBJ1-3; V: TRBV14; CDR3: CASSQEWGAPVNTIYF; DNA: TGTGCCAGCAGCCAAGAGTGGGGGGCCCCGGTGAACACCATATATTTT
D: NA; size: NA; length: 13; J: TRBJ2-5; V: TRBV5-5; CDR3: CASSLVPQETQYF; DNA: TGTGCCAGCAGCTTAGTTCCCCAAGAGACCCAGTACTTC
D: NA; size: few; length: 15; J: TRBJ2-7; V: TRBV28; CDR3: CASRPQGARGYEQYF; DNA: TGTGCCAGCAGGCCCCAGGGCGCAAGGGGCTACGAGCAGTACTTC
D: TRBD2; size: once; length: 18; J: TRBJ2-3; V: TRBV19; CDR3: CATSEGLADFFSTDTQYF; DNA: TGTGCCACTAGCGAGGGACTAGCGGATTTCTTTAGCACAGATACGCAGTATTTT
D: NA; size: NA; length: 14; J: TRBJ2-7; V: TRBV6-5; CDR3: CASSAGTTIYEQYF; DNA: TGTGCCAGCAGTGCCGGGACCACGATCTACGAGCAGTACTTC
D: TRBD1; size: NA; length: 13; J: TRBJ1-2; V: TRBV7-3; CDR3: CASSHRQGNGYTF; DNA: TGTGCCAGCAGCCACCGACAGGGTAATGGCTACACCTTC
D: NA; size: once; length: 15; J: TRBJ1-1; V: TRBV4-1; CDR3: CASSQLTGSFSRPFF; DNA: TGCGCCAGCAGCCAGCTGACCGGGTCCTTCTCGCGACCTTTCTTT
D: TRBD2; size: NA; length: 15; J: TRBJ2-3; V: TRBV9; CDR3: CASSGAGTSGDTQYF; DNA: TGTGCCAGCAGCGGAGCCGGGACTAGCGGAGATACGCAGTATTTT
D: NA; size: NA; length: 14; J: TRBJ1-1; V: TRBV7-2; CDR3: CASSLGQKNTEAFF; DNA: TGTGCCAGCAGCTTAGGACAGAAGAACACTGAAGCTTTCTTT
D: NA; size: few; length: 13; J: TRBJ1-3; V: TRBV10-1; CDR3: CARPYISGNTIYF; DNA: TGCGCCAGACCGTATATCTCTGGAAACACCATATATTTT
D: NA; size: NA; length: 14; J: TRBJ1-5; V: TRBV6-5; CDR3: CASSPLDHNQPQHF; DNA: TGTGCCAGCAGTCCCCTGGACCACAATCAGCCCCAGCATTTT
D: TRBD2; size: few; length: 16; J: TRBJ2-5; V: TRBV19; CDR3: CASSTTSGSGLETQYF; DNA: TGTGCCAGTAGCACCACAAGCGGGAGTGGGCTTGAGACCCAGTACTTC
D: TRBD2; size: NA; length: 17; J: TRBJ2-1; V: TRBV7-9; CDR3: CASSLGLAGDFYNEQFF; DNA: TGTGCCAGCAGCTTGGGACTAGCGGGAGATTTTTACAATGAGCAGTTCTTC
D: TRBD1; size: NA; length: 15; J: TRBJ2-1; V: TRBV9; CDR3: CASSGGTGGLVEQFF; DNA: TGTGCCAGCAGCGGCGGGACAGGGGGTCTTGTTGAGCAGTTCTTC
D: TRBD1; size: NA; length: 15; J: TRBJ2-7; V: TRBV9; CDR3: CASSPWTGLDYEQYF; DNA: TGTGCCAGCAGCCCCTGGACAGGGTTGGACTACGAGCAGTACTTC
D: NA; size: NA; length: 13; J: TRBJ2-3; V: TRBV6-5; CDR3: CASRRELADTQYF; DNA: TGTGCCAGCAGGCGGGAATTAGCAGATACGCAGTATTTT
D: NA; size: NA; length: 15; J: TRBJ2-7; V: TRBV7-2; CDR3: CASSPRGEISYEQYF; DNA: TGTGCCAGCAGCCCAAGGGGAGAGATTTCCTACGAGCAGTACTTC
D: NA; size: NA; length: 13; J: TRBJ2-1; V: TRBV4-3; CDR3: CASSQRRANEQFF; DNA: TGCGCCAGCAGCCAAAGGCGTGCAAATGAGCAGTTCTTC
D: NA; size: NA; length: 13; J: TRBJ2-7; V: TRBV5-4; CDR3: CASSSGGELEQYF; DNA: TGTGCCAGCAGCTCCGGTGGGGAGCTGGAGCAGTACTTC
D: NA; size: NA; length: 13; J: TRBJ2-5; V: TRBV6-5; CDR3: CASSPPAGLTQYF; DNA: TGTGCCAGCAGTCCTCCAGCAGGCCTGACCCAGTACTTC
D: NA; size: NA; length: 11; J: TRBJ2-7; V: TRBV28; CDR3: CASSWANSQYF; DNA: TGTGCCAGCAGTTGGGCAAACTCGCAGTACTTC
D: TRBD1; size: NA; length: 15; J: TRBJ2-1; V: TRBV18; CDR3: CASSEQGADYNEQFF; DNA: TGTGCCAGCTCCGAACAGGGGGCAGATTACAATGAGCAGTTCTTC
D: NA; size: NA; length: 15; J: TRBJ2-3; V: TRBV19; CDR3: CASSAHSGGTDTQYF; DNA: TGTGCCAGTAGTGCCCACAGTGGAGGCACAGATACGCAGTATTTT
D: TRBD2; size: NA; length: 17; J: TRBJ2-1; V: TRBV4-1; CDR3: CASSRLAGTSGINEQFF; DNA: TGCGCCAGCAGCCGATTGGCCGGGACTAGCGGGATAAATGAGCAGTTCTTC
D: TRBD2; size: NA; length: 12; J: TRBJ2-7; V: TRBV6-5; CDR3: CASRGLANEQYF; DNA: TGTGCCAGCAGGGGACTAGCTAACGAGCAGTACTTC
D: NA; size: NA; length: 15; J: TRBJ2-1; V: TRBV5-4; CDR3: CASSLGLGLRGEQFF; DNA: TGTGCCAGCAGCTTGGGACTAGGACTTAGGGGTGAGCAGTTCTTC
D: TRBD2; size: NA; length: 15; J: TRBJ2-1; V: TRBV7-9; CDR3: CASERDRSSYNEQFF; DNA: TGTGCCAGCGAGCGGGACCGGAGCTCCTACAATGAGCAGTTCTTC
D: TRBD1; size: NA; length: 14; J: TRBJ2-3; V: TRBV19; CDR3: CASSFQGAQDTQYF; DNA: TGTGCCAGTAGTTTCCAGGGGGCACAAGATACGCAGTATTTT
D: NA; size: NA; length: 12; J: TRBJ1-1; V: TRBV5-4; CDR3: CASSLDRSEAFF; DNA: TGTGCCAGCAGCTTGGACAGGTCTGAAGCTTTCTTT